This record concerns one TCR beta chain sequence. The antigen is undetermined. J gave up 1 base and V 6 bases, and 17 bases lay outside the gene matches. Germline CDR1 and CDR2: MNHNS and SASEGT. The CDR3 length is 20 residues. The sample is drawn from a study of early T cells in non-severe SARS-CoV-2 infection. Molecules of cDNA were individually given unique molecular identifiers that were attached to them. TCRdb used MiXCR to reprocess the 5' RACE reads, holding one entry per CDR3 protein. In the table there are about 72,000 distinct CDR3 sequences, approximately 9.2% of which are singletons. Study findings and constraints: Clonotype matching in VDJdb favored anti-spike CD8 responses and did not capture private and CD4 specificities.

This chain connects TRBV6-1 to TRBJ2-1; 11 bases map to TRBD2. Input material: whole blood. This receptor was identified in an adult who was a healthcare worker with PCR-confirmed SARS-CoV-2 infection or an uninfected control (not recorded which). CDR3 amino acids: CASRSPSGTSGGASYNEQFF. In DNA, the CDR3 is TGTGCCAGCAGGAGCCCCTCCGGGACTAGCGGAGGAGCGTCCTACAATGAGCAGTTCTTC.